The 19 T cell receptor beta chains below all came from one sample that was sequenced in a study of tissue T cells after allogeneic stem cell transplantation. TCRdb keeps only in-frame clones here, not all; method: immunoSEQ multiplex PCR. The sample includes roughly 9,000 clones, 65% to 70% of them seen just once. Sequenced here: tissue from the stomach, sampled at autopsy. These TCRs come from a male donor at least 60 years old with lung cancer.

The V gene is TRBV20-1, the J gene TRBJ1-3; D is unresolved. The CDR3 spans 16 residues. The germline V gene has CDR1 DFQATT and CDR2 SNEGSKA (reference sequence). Between the trimmed V and J ends, which lost 3 bases and 0 bases, there was a span of 15 bases. As DNA, the CDR3 is TGCAGTGCTAGTGAAAGCGACGGATTCTCTGGAAACACCATATATTTT. Translating it yields CSASESDGFSGNTIYF.

This chain uses TRBV7-2 with TRBJ2-2; D uncertain. The CDR3 covers 14 residues. In germline, CDR1 is SGHTA, CDR2 FQGNSA. With 6 bases removed from V and 2 bases from J, the gap between germline ends came to 10 bases. CDR3 sequence: CASRWAHNTGELFF. Here the CDR3 DNA reads TGTGCCAGCAGATGGGCCCATAACACCGGGGAGCTGTTTTTT.

The chain joins TRBV3-1 (or the pseudogene TRBV3-2) to TRBJ2-1; the match to TRBD2 covers 14 bases. V shed 4 bases and J 9 bases; nucleotides not matched to a gene: 5. The CDR3 spans 15 residues. Per germline, CDR1 LGHDT and CDR2 YNNKEL (reference sequence). The CDR3 spells CASSPRLAGGVEQFF. DNA of the CDR3: TGTGCCAGCAGCCCCCGACTAGCGGGAGGGGTTGAGCAGTTCTTC.

The rearrangement joins TRBV12-1 to TRBJ2-3; no check of the table's D call, TRBD1, against the DNA was made. TRBV12-1 is marked as a pseudogene. This CDR3 contains 22 residues. CDR3 in DNA: TGTGCCAGCAGCTCACCTAGAGAGACAGGGACAGGGGGGTCGAGTTGCACAGATACGCAGTATTTT. Translated: CASSSPRETGTGGSSCTDTQYF.

This chain links TRBV7-8 with TRBJ2-3, with D tentatively TRBD2 (7 bases). The CDR3 is 17 amino acids. Germline CDR1 and CDR2: SGHVS and FQNEAQ. Between the trimmed V and J ends, which lost 0 bases and 0 bases, there was a span of 13 bases. The CDR3 sequence: CASSLASGGPSTDTQYF. As DNA, the CDR3 is TGTGCCAGCAGCTTAGCCTCCGGGGGGCCTAGCACAGATACGCAGTATTTT.

This clone turned up a few times. The chain combines TRBV7-9 with TRBJ2-3, with D perhaps being TRBD1 or TRBD2 (5 bases each). Germline V gene sequence: CDR1 SEHNR, CDR2 FQNEAQ (reference sequence). CDR3 size: 15 residues. Trimming pared 5 bases from V and 0 bases from J, leaving 12 bases between. In nucleotides, the CDR3 is TGTGCCAGCAGCGACGGGACGGAAAGCACAGATACGCAGTATTTT. As protein: CASSDGTESTDTQYF. Supplemented by reference TRBV7-9 and TRBJ2-3, the full variable domain reads DTGVSQNPRHKITKRGQNVTFRCDPISEHNRLYWYRQTLGQGPEFLTYFQNEAQLEKSRLLSDRFSAERPKGSFSTLEIQRTEQGDSAMYLCASSDGTESTDTQYFGPGTRLTVL.

The V call is TRBV12-3 or TRBV12-4, the J call TRBJ2-1; no clear D. The CDR3 is 13 residues long. V was shortened by 4 bases and J by 1 base, with 5 bases between the two germline ends. CDR3 protein: CASSSISYNEQFF. CDR3 bases: TGTGCCAGCAGTTCTATTTCCTACAATGAGCAGTTCTTC.

The chain recombines TRBV19 with TRBJ2-4, with TRBD1 matching 8 bases. CDR1 is LNHDA, CDR2 SQIVND, per germline (reference sequence). V lost 6 bases to trimming and J lost 6 bases; unmatched junction nucleotides: 4. The CDR3 totals 13 residues. CDR3 sequence: CASSSGTGNIQYF. Written as DNA, the CDR3 is TGTGCCAGTAGCTCCGGGACAGGAAACATTCAGTACTTC.

The rearrangement joins TRBV19 to TRBJ2-7; D ambiguous. This CDR3 is built from 13 residues. The V gene's germline CDR1 is LNHDA and CDR2 SQIVND (reference sequence). V lost 3 bases and J 0 bases, leaving 6 bases between the germline ends. The DNA of the CDR3 is TGTGCCAGTAGTATCGCTAGCTCCTACGAGCAGTACTTC. Translated, it gives CASSIASSYEQYF. Full variable domain (outside the CDR3, taken from reference TRBV19 and TRBJ2-7): DGGITQSPKYLFRKEGQNVTLSCEQNLNHDAMYWYRQDPGQGLRLIYYSQIVNDFQKGDIAEGYSVSREKKESFPLTVTSAQKNPTAFYLCASSIASSYEQYFGPGTRLTVT.

The count of this clone is one. J is TRBJ2-4 and V is TRBV18, with 9 bases matching TRBD1. V was clipped by 3 bases and J by 8 bases; unmatched bases: 8. CDR3 length: 15 amino acids. Germline values: CDR1 KGHSH, CDR2 LQKENI. CDR3 amino acids: CASSPGQGRWDIQYF. CDR3 bases: TGTGCCAGCTCACCGGGACAGGGCAGATGGGACATTCAGTACTTC. The full variable domain, completed using reference TRBV18 and TRBJ2-4, is NAGVMQNPRHLVRRRGQEARLRCSPMKGHSHVYWYRQLPEEGLKFMVYLQKENIIDESGMPKERFSAEFPKEGPSILRIQQVVRGDSAAYFCASSPGQGRWDIQYFGAGTRLSVL.

This clone occurred a few times. V and J are TRBV29-1 and TRBJ1-2; 7 bases are shared with TRBD1. V was clipped by 2 bases and J by 8 bases; unmatched bases: 8. Germline V gene lookup returns CDR1 SQVTM and CDR2 ANQGSEA. The CDR3 extends over 13 amino acids. The chain's CDR3 is CSVEPGQRGGYTF. CDR3 sequence (DNA): TGCAGCGTTGAACCGGGACAGAGGGGAGGCTACACCTTC.

The CDR3 DNA sequence: TGTGCCAGCAGTTTACGTGGCAGGGGTATGCAGCCCCAGCATTTT. It encodes CASSLRGRGMQPQHF. The chain employs TRBV27 and TRBJ1-5; weak D call: TRBD1 (6 bases). The V gene's germline CDR1 is MNHEY and CDR2 SMNVEV (reference sequence). With 2 bases removed from V and 7 bases from J, the gap between germline ends came to 15 bases. The CDR3 is made up of 15 amino acids.

Here the CDR3 reads CSASEGGYADTQYF. For the CDR3, the DNA is TGCAGTGCTAGTGAGGGGGGATATGCAGATACGCAGTATTTT. V is TRBV20-1 and J is TRBJ2-3, with D tentatively TRBD1 or TRBD2 (6 bases each). Trimming left V 3 bases short and J 4 bases short, with 14 bases between. Per germline, CDR1 DFQATT and CDR2 SNEGSKA (reference sequence). The CDR3 length is 14 residues.

The chain recombines TRBV12-3 or TRBV12-4 with TRBJ2-5; D remains unclear. V lost 2 bases, J lost 9 bases, and 10 bases lay in between. The CDR3 loop spans 12 amino acids. The CDR3 coding sequence is TGTGCCAGCAGTTTACGGACGTGGGCCCAGTACTTC. The encoded protein is CASSLRTWAQYF.

V gene TRBV7-8 combines with J gene TRBJ2-1; D is undetermined. V lost 1 base, J lost 0 bases, and 7 bases lay in between. This CDR3 contains 15 residues. CDR1 is SGHVS and CDR2 is FQNEAQ in the germline V gene. The CDR3 is CASSLEQSSYNEQFF. CDR3 bases: TGTGCCAGCAGCTTAGAGCAGAGCTCCTACAATGAGCAGTTCTTC.

The V call is TRBV19, the J call TRBJ2-7; 11 positions match TRBD2. V shed 5 bases, J shed 6 bases, and the junction held 6 bases outside the gene matches. Germline V CDR1 and CDR2: LNHDA, SQIVND (reference sequence). This CDR3 region has 14 residues. The CDR3: CASSFTGLAGEQYF. CDR3 coding DNA: TGTGCCAGTAGTTTTACCGGACTAGCGGGCGAGCAGTACTTC.

The V call is TRBV7-8, the J call TRBJ2-7; no firm D call. The CDR3 contains 16 residues. V was trimmed by 1 base and J by 3 bases, leaving 16 bases between them. The germline CDR1 and CDR2 sequences are SGHVS and FQNEAQ. The CDR3 DNA reads TGTGCCAGCAGCTTAGTGAACTGGGCAGAAGGCTACGAGCAGTACTTC. Amino acids: CASSLVNWAEGYEQYF.

V and J are TRBV4-2 and TRBJ1-1; the D is unclear. The CDR3 is made up of 13 amino acids. Germline CDR1 is LGHNA and CDR2 is YNFKEQ. The germline V and J ends were trimmed by 4 bases and 1 base, with 7 bases remaining between them. The CDR3 DNA reads TGTGCCAGCAGCCGCCCTGAGAACACTGAAGCTTTCTTT. Translated, it gives CASSRPENTEAFF.

Relative to its sample, this clone is medium-sized (0.01 to 0.1%). CDR3 sequence: CASSSPVGSDTQYF. Written as DNA, the CDR3 is TGTGCCAGCAGCTCACCCGTGGGGTCAGATACGCAGTATTTT. This chain connects TRBV28 to TRBJ2-3; D gene uncertain. This CDR3 is built from 14 residues. Looked up from germline, CDR1 is MDHEN and CDR2 is SYDVKM. Trimming removed 6 bases at V and 4 bases at J, with 14 bases between.